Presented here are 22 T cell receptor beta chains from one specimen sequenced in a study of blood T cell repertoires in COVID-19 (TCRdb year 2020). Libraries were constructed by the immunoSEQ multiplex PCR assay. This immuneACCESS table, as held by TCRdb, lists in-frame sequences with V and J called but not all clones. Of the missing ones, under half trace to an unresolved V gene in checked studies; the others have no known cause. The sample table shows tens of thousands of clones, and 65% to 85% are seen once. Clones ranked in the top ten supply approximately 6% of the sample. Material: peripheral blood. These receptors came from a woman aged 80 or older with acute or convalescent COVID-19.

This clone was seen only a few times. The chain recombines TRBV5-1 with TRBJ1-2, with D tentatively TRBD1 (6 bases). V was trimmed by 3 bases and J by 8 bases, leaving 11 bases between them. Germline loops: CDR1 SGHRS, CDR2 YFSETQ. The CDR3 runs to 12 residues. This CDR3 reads CASSSQGLGYTF. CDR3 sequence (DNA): TGCGCCAGCAGCTCCCAGGGGTTAGGCTACACCTTC.

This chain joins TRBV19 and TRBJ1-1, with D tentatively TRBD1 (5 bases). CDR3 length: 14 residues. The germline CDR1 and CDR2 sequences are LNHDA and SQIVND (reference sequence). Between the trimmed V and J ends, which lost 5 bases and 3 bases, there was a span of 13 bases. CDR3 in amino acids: CASSRAGLYTEAFF. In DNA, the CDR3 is TGTGCCAGTAGTCGAGCGGGACTGTACACTGAAGCTTTCTTT. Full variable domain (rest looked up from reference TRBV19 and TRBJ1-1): DGGITQSPKYLFRKEGQNVTLSCEQNLNHDAMYWYRQDPGQGLRLIYYSQIVNDFQKGDIAEGYSVSREKKESFPLTVTSAQKNPTAFYLCASSRAGLYTEAFFGQGTRLTVV.

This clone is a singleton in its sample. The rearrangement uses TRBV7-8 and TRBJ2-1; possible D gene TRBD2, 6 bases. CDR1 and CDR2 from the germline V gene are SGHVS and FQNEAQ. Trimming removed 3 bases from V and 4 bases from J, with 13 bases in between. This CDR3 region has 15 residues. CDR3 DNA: TGTGCCAGCAGCTTCGTCGGGGGATTATACAATGAGCAGTTCTTC. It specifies CASSFVGGLYNEQFF.

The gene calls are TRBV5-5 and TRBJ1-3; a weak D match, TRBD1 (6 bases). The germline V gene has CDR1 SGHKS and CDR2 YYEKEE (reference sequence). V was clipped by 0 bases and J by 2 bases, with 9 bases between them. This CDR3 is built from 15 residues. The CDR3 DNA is TGTGCCAGCAGCTTGGTAGGGGGGGCTGGAAACACCATATATTTT. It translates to CASSLVGGAGNTIYF.

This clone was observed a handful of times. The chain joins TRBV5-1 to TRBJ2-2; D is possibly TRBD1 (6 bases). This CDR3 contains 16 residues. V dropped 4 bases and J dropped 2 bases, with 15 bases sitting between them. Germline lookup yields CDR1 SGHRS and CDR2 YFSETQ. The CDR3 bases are TGCGCCAGCAGCCCCCTGGGGGCTTCTAACACCGGGGAGCTGTTTTTT. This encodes CASSPLGASNTGELFF.

This CDR3 reads CASKLAGGDTQYF. The CDR3 DNA reads TGCGCCAGCAAACTAGCGGGGGGAGATACGCAGTATTTT. The chain uses TRBV10-1 and TRBJ2-3, with 12 bases aligning to TRBD2. The J segment lost 5 bases and the V segment lost 7 bases, leaving 1 base of the junction unmatched. The CDR3 extends over 13 amino acids. CDR1 WNHNN and CDR2 SYGVQD come from the germline V gene (reference sequence).

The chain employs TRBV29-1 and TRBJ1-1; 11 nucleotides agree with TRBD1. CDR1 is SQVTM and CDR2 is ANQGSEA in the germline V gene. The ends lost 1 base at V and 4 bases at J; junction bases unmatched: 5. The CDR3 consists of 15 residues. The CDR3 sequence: CSVEGTGGGGTEAFF. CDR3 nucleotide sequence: TGCAGCGTTGAAGGGACAGGGGGCGGCGGCACTGAAGCTTTCTTT.

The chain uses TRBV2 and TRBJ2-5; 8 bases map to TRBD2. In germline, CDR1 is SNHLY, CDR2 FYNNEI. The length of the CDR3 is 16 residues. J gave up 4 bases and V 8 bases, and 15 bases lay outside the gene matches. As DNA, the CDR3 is TGTGCCAGCTCCCCGACGGGGACTAGGATAGGAGAGACCCAGTACTTC. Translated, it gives CASSPTGTRIGETQYF. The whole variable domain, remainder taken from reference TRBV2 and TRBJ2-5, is EPEVTQTPSHQVTQMGQEVILRCVPISNHLYFYWYRQILGQKVEFLVSFYNNEISEKSEIFDDQFSVERPDGSNFTLKIRSTKLEDSAMYFCASSPTGTRIGETQYFGPGTRLLVL.

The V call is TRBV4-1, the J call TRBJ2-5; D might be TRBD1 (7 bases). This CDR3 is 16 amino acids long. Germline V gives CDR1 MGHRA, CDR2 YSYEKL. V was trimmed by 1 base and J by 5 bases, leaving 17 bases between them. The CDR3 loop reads CASSQGPGGQEETQYF. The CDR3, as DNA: TGCGCCAGCAGCCAAGGGCCAGGGGGGCAGGAGGAGACCCAGTACTTC.

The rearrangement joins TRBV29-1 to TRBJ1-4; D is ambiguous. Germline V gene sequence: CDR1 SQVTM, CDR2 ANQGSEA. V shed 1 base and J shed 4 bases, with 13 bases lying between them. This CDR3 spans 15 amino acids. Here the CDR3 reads CSVEAEGGSNEKLFF. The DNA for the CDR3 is TGCAGCGTTGAAGCCGAAGGAGGGAGTAATGAAAAACTGTTTTTT.

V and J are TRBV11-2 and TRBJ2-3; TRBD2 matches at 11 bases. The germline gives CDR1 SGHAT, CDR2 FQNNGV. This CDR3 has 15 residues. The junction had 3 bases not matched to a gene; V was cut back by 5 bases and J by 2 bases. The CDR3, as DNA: TGTGCCAGCAGCCTACTAGCGGGGGTCACAGATACGCAGTATTTT. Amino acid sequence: CASSLLAGVTDTQYF.

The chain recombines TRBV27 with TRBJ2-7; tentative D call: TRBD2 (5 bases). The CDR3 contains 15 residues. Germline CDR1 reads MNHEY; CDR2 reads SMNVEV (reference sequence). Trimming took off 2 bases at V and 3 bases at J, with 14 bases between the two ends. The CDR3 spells CASSLQEASYYEQYF. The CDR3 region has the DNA TGTGCCAGCAGTTTACAGGAAGCTAGCTACTACGAGCAGTACTTC.

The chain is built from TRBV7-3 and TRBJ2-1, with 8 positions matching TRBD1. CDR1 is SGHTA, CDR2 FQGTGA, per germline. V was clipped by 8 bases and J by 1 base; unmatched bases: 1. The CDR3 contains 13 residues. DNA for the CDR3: TGTGCCAGCGGACAGGGATCCTACAATGAGCAGTTCTTC. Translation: CASGQGSYNEQFF.

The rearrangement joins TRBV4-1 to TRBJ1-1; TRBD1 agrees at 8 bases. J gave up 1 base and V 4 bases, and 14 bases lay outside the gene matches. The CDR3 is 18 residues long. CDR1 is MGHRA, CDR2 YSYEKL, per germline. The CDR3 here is CASSPSPGQVQENTEAFF. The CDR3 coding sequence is TGCGCCAGCAGCCCTAGCCCGGGACAGGTTCAGGAGAACACTGAAGCTTTCTTT.

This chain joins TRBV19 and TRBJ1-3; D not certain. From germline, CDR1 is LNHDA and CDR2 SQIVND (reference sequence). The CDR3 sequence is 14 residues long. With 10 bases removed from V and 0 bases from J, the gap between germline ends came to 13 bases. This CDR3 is CANGEGSSGNTIYF. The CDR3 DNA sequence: TGTGCCAATGGGGAGGGCTCCTCTGGAAACACCATATATTTT. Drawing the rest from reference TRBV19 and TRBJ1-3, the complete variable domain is DGGITQSPKYLFRKEGQNVTLSCEQNLNHDAMYWYRQDPGQGLRLIYYSQIVNDFQKGDIAEGYSVSREKKESFPLTVTSAQKNPTAFYLCANGEGSSGNTIYFGEGSWLTVV.

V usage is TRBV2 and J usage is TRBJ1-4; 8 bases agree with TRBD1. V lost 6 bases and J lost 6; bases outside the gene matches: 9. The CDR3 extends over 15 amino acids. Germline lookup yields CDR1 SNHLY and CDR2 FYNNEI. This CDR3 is CASSETGDLDEKLFF. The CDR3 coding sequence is TGTGCCAGCAGCGAGACAGGGGATTTAGATGAAAAACTGTTTTTT.

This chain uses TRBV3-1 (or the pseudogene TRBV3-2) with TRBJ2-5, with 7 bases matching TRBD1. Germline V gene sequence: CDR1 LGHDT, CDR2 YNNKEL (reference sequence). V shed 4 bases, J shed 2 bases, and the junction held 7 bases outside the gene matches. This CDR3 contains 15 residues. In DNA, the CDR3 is TGTGCCAGCAGCCGCAATCCAGGGGGTCAAGAGACCCAGTACTTC. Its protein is CASSRNPGGQETQYF.

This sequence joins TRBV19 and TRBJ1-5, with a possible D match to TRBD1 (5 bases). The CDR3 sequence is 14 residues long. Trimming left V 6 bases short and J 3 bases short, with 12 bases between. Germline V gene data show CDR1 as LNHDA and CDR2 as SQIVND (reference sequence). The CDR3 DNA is TGTGCCAGTAGCTTCAGGGAATACAATCAGCCCCAGCATTTT. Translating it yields CASSFREYNQPQHF.

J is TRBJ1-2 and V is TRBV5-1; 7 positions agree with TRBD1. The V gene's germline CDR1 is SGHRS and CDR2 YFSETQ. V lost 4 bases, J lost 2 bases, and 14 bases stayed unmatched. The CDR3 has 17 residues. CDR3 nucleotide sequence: TGCGCCAGCAGCCCCGCAAGGCTCACGACAGGGAACTATGGCTACACCTTC. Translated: CASSPARLTTGNYGYTF.

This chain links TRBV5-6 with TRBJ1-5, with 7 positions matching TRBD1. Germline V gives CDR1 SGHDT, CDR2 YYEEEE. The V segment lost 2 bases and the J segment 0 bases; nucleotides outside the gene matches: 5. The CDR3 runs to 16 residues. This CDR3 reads CASSFWTGNSNQPQHF. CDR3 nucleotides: TGTGCCAGCAGCTTTTGGACAGGAAATAGCAATCAGCCCCAGCATTTT.

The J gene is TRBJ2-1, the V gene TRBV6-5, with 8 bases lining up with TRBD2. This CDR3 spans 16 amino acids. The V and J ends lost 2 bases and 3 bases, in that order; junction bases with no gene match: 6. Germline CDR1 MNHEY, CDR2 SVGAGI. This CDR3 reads CASSYERGTLYNEQFF. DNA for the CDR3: TGTGCCAGCAGTTACGAGCGGGGGACCCTCTACAATGAGCAGTTCTTC.

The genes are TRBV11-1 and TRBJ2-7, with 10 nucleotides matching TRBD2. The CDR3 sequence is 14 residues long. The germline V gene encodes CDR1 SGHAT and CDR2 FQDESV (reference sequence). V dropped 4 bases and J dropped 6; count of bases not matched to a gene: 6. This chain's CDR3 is CASSSRVAGGEQYF. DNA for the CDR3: TGTGCCAGCAGCTCCCGTGTAGCGGGGGGCGAGCAGTACTTC.